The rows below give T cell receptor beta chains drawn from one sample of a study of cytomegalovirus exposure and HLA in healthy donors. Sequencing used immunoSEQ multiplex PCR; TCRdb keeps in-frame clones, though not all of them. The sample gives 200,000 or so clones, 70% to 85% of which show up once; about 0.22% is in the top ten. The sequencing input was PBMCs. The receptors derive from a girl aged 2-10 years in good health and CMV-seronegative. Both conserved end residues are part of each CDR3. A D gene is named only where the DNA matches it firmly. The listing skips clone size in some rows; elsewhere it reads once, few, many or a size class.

DNA: TGCGCCAGCAGTGAGACAGCGAACACCGGGGAGCTGTTTTTT
CDR3: CASSETANTGELFF
J: TRBJ2-2
D: NA
V: TRBV10-1
size: NA

DNA: TGCGCCAGCAGCTTTCAGGGGGGAGCGGTAGACACCATATATTTT
CDR3: CASSFQGGAVDTIYF
J: TRBJ1-3
D: TRBD1
V: TRBV5-1
size: NA

DNA: TGTGCCAGCAGCTTGGGCTACGGTAACACTGAAGCTTTCTTT
CDR3: CASSLGYGNTEAFF
J: TRBJ1-1
D: NA
V: TRBV5-6
size: NA

DNA: TGCGCCAGCAGCACCGCCAGGGAGCGGGGGATCCAAGAGACCCAGTACTTC
CDR3: CASSTARERGIQETQYF
J: TRBJ2-5
D: TRBD2
V: TRBV5-1
size: once

DNA: TGTGCCAGCAGCTCACCCGGGACTAGCGCCTACGAGCAGTACTTC
CDR3: CASSSPGTSAYEQYF
J: TRBJ2-7
D: TRBD2
V: TRBV5-6
size: NA

DNA: TGTGCCAGCAGCTTAGTTTTAGGTGGATCCGGACTTTGGGCTTTCTTT
CDR3: CASSLVLGGSGLWAFF
J: TRBJ1-1
D: NA
V: TRBV7-9
size: NA

DNA: TGTGCCAGTAGTACCTTCGGACAGCTACAAAACTATGGCTACACCTTC
CDR3: CASSTFGQLQNYGYTF
J: TRBJ1-2
D: NA
V: TRBV19
size: NA

DNA: TGTGCCAGCTCGACAGGAGGCTATGGCTACACCTTC
CDR3: CASSTGGYGYTF
J: TRBJ1-2
D: NA
V: TRBV19
size: NA

DNA: TGCGCCAGCAGCCAGGAATCAGGAGGGGTCGGGGAGACCCAGTACTTC
CDR3: CASSQESGGVGETQYF
J: TRBJ2-5
D: NA
V: TRBV4-1
size: once

DNA: TGTGCCAGCAACCAGGGGCTAAGGTACACCGGGGAGCTGTTTTTT
CDR3: CASNQGLRYTGELFF
J: TRBJ2-2
D: NA
V: TRBV2
size: NA

DNA: TGTGCTAGTGGTTTGGTACGGTCGGAGTACACCTTC
CDR3: CASGLVRSEYTF
J: TRBJ1-2
D: NA
V: TRBV12-5
size: NA

DNA: TGTGCCAGTAGCCACCGGGACAGGGTAGGAAGAGGCGGCTACACCTTC
CDR3: CASSHRDRVGRGGYTF
J: TRBJ1-2
D: TRBD1
V: TRBV19
size: once

DNA: TGTGCCAGCAGCGTAGGGGTGTCGGGGTACGAGCAGTACTTC
CDR3: CASSVGVSGYEQYF
J: TRBJ2-7
D: NA
V: TRBV9
size: NA

DNA: TGTGCCAGTAGTATGGAGACAGGGGTTTTAGATACGCAGTATTTT
CDR3: CASSMETGVLDTQYF
J: TRBJ2-3
D: TRBD1
V: TRBV19
size: NA

DNA: TGTGCCAGCAGCGGCGGGGCCCCAGGCGGTGAAGCTTTCTTT
CDR3: CASSGGAPGGEAFF
J: TRBJ1-1
D: NA
V: TRBV5-4
size: few

DNA: TGTGCCACCAGCAGAGGTTGGACTAGCGGGGGTGTATACGAGCAGTACTTC
CDR3: CATSRGWTSGGVYEQYF
J: TRBJ2-7
D: TRBD2
V: TRBV15
size: NA

DNA: TGTGCCAGCAGCTTGAGGGGACCGGGACAGGGGACCTACGAGCAGTACTTC
CDR3: CASSLRGPGQGTYEQYF
J: TRBJ2-7
D: TRBD1
V: TRBV11-1
size: NA

DNA: TGCGCCAGCAACAGACAGGGGGTAAATGAAAAACTGTTTTTT
CDR3: CASNRQGVNEKLFF
J: TRBJ1-4
D: TRBD1
V: TRBV10-1
size: NA

DNA: TGCGCCAGCAGTAGCAGCGGGAGGGCGTGGGAGACCCAGTACTTC
CDR3: CASSSSGRAWETQYF
J: TRBJ2-5
D: TRBD2
V: TRBV5-1
size: NA

DNA: TGTGCCAGCCGTAGACACGTTAATGAAAAACTGTTTTTT
CDR3: CASRRHVNEKLFF
J: TRBJ1-4
D: NA
V: TRBV6-5
size: NA

DNA: TGTGCCAGCAGTTTACGAGAGGGGGAGCTGTTTTTT
CDR3: CASSLREGELFF
J: TRBJ2-2
D: NA
V: TRBV28
size: NA

DNA: TGTGCCAGCGGTTGGACAGGGGAAAACATTCAGTACTTC
CDR3: CASGWTGENIQYF
J: TRBJ2-4
D: TRBD1
V: TRBV27
size: once

DNA: TGTGCCAGCAGCCAACTAGCGGGAGCCTACAATGAGCAGTTCTTC
CDR3: CASSQLAGAYNEQFF
J: TRBJ2-1
D: TRBD2
V: TRBV4-2
size: few

DNA: TGTGCCAGCAGCGCCGGGGTTACGAACACTGAAGCTTTCTTT
CDR3: CASSAGVTNTEAFF
J: TRBJ1-1
D: NA
V: TRBV11-2
size: once

DNA: TGTGCCAGCAGCATCGGGACAGGGAGTTGGAACACCATATATTTT
CDR3: CASSIGTGSWNTIYF
J: TRBJ1-3
D: TRBD1
V: TRBV5-6
size: NA

DNA: TGTGCCAGCAGCTCGTCACAGGGGTTAGCTGAAGCTTTCTTT
CDR3: CASSSSQGLAEAFF
J: TRBJ1-1
D: TRBD1
V: TRBV7-9
size: NA

DNA: TGTGCCAGCAGTTGGTCAGGGGGTGAAGCTTTCTTT
CDR3: CASSWSGGEAFF
J: TRBJ1-1
D: TRBD1
V: TRBV2
size: NA

DNA: TGCGCCAGCAGCCTAACTACCACAACCTACGAGCAGTACTTC
CDR3: CASSLTTTTYEQYF
J: TRBJ2-7
D: NA
V: TRBV4-1
size: NA

DNA: TGTGCCAGCAGAATCACAGGTCTCTCCTACGAGCAGTACTTC
CDR3: CASRITGLSYEQYF
J: TRBJ2-7
D: NA
V: TRBV6-5
size: NA

DNA: TGTGCCAGCAGTATGAGACAGGGAATTCTTCAGCCCCAGCATTTT
CDR3: CASSMRQGILQPQHF
J: TRBJ1-5
D: TRBD1
V: TRBV7-9
size: NA

DNA: TGTGCCAGTAGCCAGGGAGGACCCTATGGCTACACCTTC
CDR3: CASSQGGPYGYTF
J: TRBJ1-2
D: NA
V: TRBV19
size: NA

DNA: TGTGCCAGTAGTACCTTACGGGATAGCGGGGTTATGCAGACCCAGTACTTC
CDR3: CASSTLRDSGVMQTQYF
J: TRBJ2-5
D: TRBD2
V: TRBV19
size: NA

DNA: TGCAGCGTTGAAGGGGCCGTAACTGAAGCTTTCTTT
CDR3: CSVEGAVTEAFF
J: TRBJ1-1
D: NA
V: TRBV29-1
size: NA

DNA: TGTGCCACCGCGGAGGGCTATGGCTACACCTTC
CDR3: CATAEGYGYTF
J: TRBJ1-2
D: NA
V: TRBV6-5
size: few

DNA: TGTGCCAGCAGCTTGGCCTCTACTAGTAGAGAGACCCAGTACTTC
CDR3: CASSLASTSRETQYF
J: TRBJ2-5
D: NA
V: TRBV5-4
size: NA

DNA: TGTGCCAGCAGCCAAGAGTTTATCGGGATCTCCTATAATTCACCCCTCCACTTT
CDR3: CASSQEFIGISYNSPLHF
J: TRBJ1-6
D: NA
V: TRBV4-2
size: NA

DNA: TGTGCCAGTCTTCGGGGACAGGGGTCTGGCTACACCTTC
CDR3: CASLRGQGSGYTF
J: TRBJ1-2
D: TRBD1
V: TRBV19
size: NA

DNA: TGTGCCAGTAGTATCGGGACTCAAAGACCAGATACGCAGTATTTT
CDR3: CASSIGTQRPDTQYF
J: TRBJ2-3
D: NA
V: TRBV19
size: NA

DNA: TGTGCCAGCAGCCAAGATGGACTTAGTGGGCGGGCGCCCGGGGAGCTGTTTTTT
CDR3: CASSQDGLSGRAPGELFF
J: TRBJ2-2
D: NA
V: TRBV14
size: NA

DNA: TGTGCCAGCAGCTTTGGGACTAGCGGGGTTAATGAGCAGTTCTTC
CDR3: CASSFGTSGVNEQFF
J: TRBJ2-1
D: TRBD2
V: TRBV14
size: NA

DNA: TGTGCCAGCAGCTTAGAACCGGGCCCCGACAGCTACGAGCAGTACTTC
CDR3: CASSLEPGPDSYEQYF
J: TRBJ2-7
D: NA
V: TRBV7-6
size: NA

DNA: TGTGCCAGCAGCTTACTAGCGGGAGACGGGTACGAGCAGTACTTC
CDR3: CASSLLAGDGYEQYF
J: TRBJ2-7
D: TRBD2
V: TRBV7-8
size: NA

DNA: TGTGCCAGCAGCTCCCGGCAGGGCCCGTCCTATGGCTACACCTTC
CDR3: CASSSRQGPSYGYTF
J: TRBJ1-2
D: NA
V: TRBV7-9
size: NA

DNA: TGTGCCAGCAGTTTAGGGAGCGGGTCCTACGAGCAGTACTTC
CDR3: CASSLGSGSYEQYF
J: TRBJ2-7
D: NA
V: TRBV27
size: NA

DNA: TGTGCTAGTGGTTTGCAGGTTTCCCCCAGGGAGACCCAGTACTTC
CDR3: CASGLQVSPRETQYF
J: TRBJ2-5
D: NA
V: TRBV12-5
size: NA

DNA: TGTGCCAGCAGTCGACTAGCGGGGACCTCCTACGAGCAGTACTTC
CDR3: CASSRLAGTSYEQYF
J: TRBJ2-7
D: TRBD2
V: TRBV27
size: NA

DNA: TGTGCCACCAGCAGATTCCCCAAAGCAGGGAGGAAAGTATACAATGAGCAGTTCTTC
CDR3: CATSRFPKAGRKVYNEQFF
J: TRBJ2-1
D: NA
V: TRBV15
size: NA

DNA: TGCGCCAGCAGTCTTGGTTTTCCAGGGAGGCTCTATGGCTACACCTTC
CDR3: CASSLGFPGRLYGYTF
J: TRBJ1-2
D: NA
V: TRBV23-1
size: once

DNA: TGTGCCGGTTCTAGTTTAGGGGACACTGAAGCTTTCTTT
CDR3: CAGSSLGDTEAFF
J: TRBJ1-1
D: NA
V: TRBV6-6
size: few

DNA: TGCAGCGTTGTAACGGTTCTCCTGACTAACTATGGCTACACCTTC
CDR3: CSVVTVLLTNYGYTF
J: TRBJ1-2
D: NA
V: TRBV29-1
size: few

DNA: TGTGCCAGCAGTGACCCCAGGACTCAATACGAGCAGTACTTC
CDR3: CASSDPRTQYEQYF
J: TRBJ2-7
D: NA
V: TRBV6-1
size: NA

DNA: TGTGCCAGCAGCGTAGTCGGAGGTGGCGAGCAGTACTTC
CDR3: CASSVVGGGEQYF
J: TRBJ2-7
D: NA
V: TRBV9
size: NA